This T cell receptor beta chain was recorded in a study of cytomegalovirus exposure and HLA in healthy donors. Findings of the study overall: Cytomegalovirus-associated status was assigned to some 180 TCR beta chains. In an earlier analysis, in 620 or so donors, most V segments appeared productive either ~90% or ~30% of the time. It was only CMV serostatus that was available as immune exposure information. The study found most TCR sequences rare, yet found some public TCRs in many donors.

The V segment lost 1 base and the J segment 4 bases; nucleotides outside the gene matches: 8. Germline assignment: CDR1 LGHNA and CDR2 YNFKEQ. CDR3 length: 17 amino acids. The PCR used 60 Vbeta and 13 Jbeta primers. Clones were read by immunoSEQ multiplex PCR, and TCRdb kept only the in-frame ones, dropping some. The repertoire holds about 130,000 clones, with roughly 63% as singletons. Of note for this clone: The target antigen is unknown.

The V call is TRBV4-2, the J call TRBJ2-1; 9 bases map to TRBD1. The clonotype was recovered from a man younger than 45 in good health and CMV-seropositive. The sequencing input was PBMCs. CDR3: CASSQVSGTGNYNEQFF. In DNA form, the CDR3 reads TGTGCCAGCAGCCAAGTTTCAGGGACAGGGAATTACAATGAGCAGTTCTTC.